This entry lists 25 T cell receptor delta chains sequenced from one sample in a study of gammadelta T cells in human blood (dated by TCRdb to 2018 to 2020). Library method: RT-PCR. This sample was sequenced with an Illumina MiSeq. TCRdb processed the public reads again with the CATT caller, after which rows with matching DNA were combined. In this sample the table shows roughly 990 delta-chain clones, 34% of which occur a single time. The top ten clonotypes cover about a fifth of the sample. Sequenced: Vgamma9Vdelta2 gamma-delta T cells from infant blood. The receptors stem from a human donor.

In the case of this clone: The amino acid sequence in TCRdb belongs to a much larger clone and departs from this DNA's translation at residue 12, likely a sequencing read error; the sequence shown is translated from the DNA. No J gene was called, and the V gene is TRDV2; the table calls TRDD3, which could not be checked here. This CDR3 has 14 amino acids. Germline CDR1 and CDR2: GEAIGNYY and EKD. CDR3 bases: TGTGCCTGTGACATACTGGGGGATACAGCACAACCCTTCTTT. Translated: CACDILGDTAQPFF.

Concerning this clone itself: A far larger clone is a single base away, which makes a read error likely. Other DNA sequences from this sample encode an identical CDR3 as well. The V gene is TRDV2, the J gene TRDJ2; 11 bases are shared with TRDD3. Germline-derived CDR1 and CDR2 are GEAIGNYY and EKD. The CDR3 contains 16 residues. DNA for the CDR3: TGTGCCTGTGACACCGTGGGGGATACGCGGACAGCTCAACTCTTCTTT. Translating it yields CACDTVGDTRTAQLFF.

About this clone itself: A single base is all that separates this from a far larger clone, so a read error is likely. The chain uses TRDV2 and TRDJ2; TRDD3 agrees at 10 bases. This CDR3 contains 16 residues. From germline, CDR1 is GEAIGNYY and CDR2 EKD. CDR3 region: CACDTVGDTLTAQPFF. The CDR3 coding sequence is TGTGCCTGTGACACCGTGGGGGATACTTTGACAGCACAACCCTTCTTT.

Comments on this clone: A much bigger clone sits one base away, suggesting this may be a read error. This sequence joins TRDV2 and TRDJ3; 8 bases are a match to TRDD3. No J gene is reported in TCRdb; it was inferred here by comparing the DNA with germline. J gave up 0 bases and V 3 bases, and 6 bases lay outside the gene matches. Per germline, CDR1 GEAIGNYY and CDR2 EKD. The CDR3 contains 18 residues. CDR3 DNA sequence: TGTGCCTGTGACCCCCTGGGGGAGAGCTCCTGGGACACCCGACAGATGTTTTTC. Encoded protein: CACDPLGESSWDTRQMFF.

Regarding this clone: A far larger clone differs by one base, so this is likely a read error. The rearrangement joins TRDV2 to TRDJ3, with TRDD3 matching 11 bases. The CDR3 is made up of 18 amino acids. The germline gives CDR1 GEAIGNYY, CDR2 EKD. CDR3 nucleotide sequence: TGTGCCTGTGACTCTACTGGGGGATATTCCTGGGACACCCGACGGATGTTTTTC. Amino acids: CACDSTGGYSWDTRRMFF.

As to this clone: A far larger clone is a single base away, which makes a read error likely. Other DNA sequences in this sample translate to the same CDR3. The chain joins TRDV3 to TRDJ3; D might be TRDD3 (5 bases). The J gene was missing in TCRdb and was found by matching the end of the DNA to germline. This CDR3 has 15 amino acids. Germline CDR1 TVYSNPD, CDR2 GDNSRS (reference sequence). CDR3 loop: CAPSDVSWDTRQMFF. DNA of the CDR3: TGTGCCCCCTCAGATGTCTCCTGGGATACCCGACAGATGTTTTTC.

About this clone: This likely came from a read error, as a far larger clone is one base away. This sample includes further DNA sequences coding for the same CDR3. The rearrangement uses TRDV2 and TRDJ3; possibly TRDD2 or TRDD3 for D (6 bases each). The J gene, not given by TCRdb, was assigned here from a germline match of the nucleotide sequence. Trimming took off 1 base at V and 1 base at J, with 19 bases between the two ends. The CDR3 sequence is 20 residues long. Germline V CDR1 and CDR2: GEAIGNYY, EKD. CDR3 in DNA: TGTGCCTGTGACACTCATTGGGGGGGGCTTCCTTCCTGGGACACCCGACAGATGTTTTTC. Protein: CACDTHWGGLPSWDTRQMFF.

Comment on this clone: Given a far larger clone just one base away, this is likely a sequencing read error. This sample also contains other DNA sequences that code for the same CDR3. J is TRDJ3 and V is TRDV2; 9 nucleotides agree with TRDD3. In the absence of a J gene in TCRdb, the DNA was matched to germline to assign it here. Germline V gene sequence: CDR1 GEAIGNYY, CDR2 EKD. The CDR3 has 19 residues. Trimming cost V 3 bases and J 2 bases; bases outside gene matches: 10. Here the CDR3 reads CACDVLGDWLPWDTRQMFF. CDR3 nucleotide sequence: TGTGCCTGTGACGTGCTGGGGGATTGGTTACCCTGGGACACCCGACAGATGTTTTTC.

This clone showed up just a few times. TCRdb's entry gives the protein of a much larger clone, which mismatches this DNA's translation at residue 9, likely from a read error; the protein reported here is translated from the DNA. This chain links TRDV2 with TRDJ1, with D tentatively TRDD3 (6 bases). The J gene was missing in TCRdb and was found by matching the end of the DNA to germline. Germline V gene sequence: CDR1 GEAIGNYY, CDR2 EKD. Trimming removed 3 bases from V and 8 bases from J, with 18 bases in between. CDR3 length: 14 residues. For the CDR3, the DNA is TGTGCCTGTGACTCGGTGTCAGAACTGGGAAAACTCATCTTT. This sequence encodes CACDSVSELGKLIF.

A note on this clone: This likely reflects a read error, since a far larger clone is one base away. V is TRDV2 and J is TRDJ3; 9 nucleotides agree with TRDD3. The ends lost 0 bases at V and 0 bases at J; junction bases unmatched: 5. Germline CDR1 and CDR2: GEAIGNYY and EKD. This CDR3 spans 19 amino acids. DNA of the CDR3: TGTGCCTGTGACACCCTGGGGGATGTAAACTCCTGGGACACCCGACAGATGTTTTTC. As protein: CACDTLGDVNSWDTRQMFF.

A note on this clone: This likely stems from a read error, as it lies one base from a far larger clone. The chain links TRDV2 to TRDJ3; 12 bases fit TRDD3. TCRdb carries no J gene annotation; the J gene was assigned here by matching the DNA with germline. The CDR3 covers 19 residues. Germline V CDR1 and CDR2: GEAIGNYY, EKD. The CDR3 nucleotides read TGTGCCTGTGACTTGACTGGGGGATACAGGACCTGGGACACCAGACAGATGTTTTTC. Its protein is CACDLTGGYRTWDTRQMFF.

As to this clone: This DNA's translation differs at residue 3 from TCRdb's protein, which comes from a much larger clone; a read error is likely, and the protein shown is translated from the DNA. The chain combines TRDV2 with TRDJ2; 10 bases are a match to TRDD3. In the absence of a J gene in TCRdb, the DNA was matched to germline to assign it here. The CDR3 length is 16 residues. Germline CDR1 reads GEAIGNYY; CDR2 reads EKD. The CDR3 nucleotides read TGTGCCCGTGACCAGGGCCGGGGGATACGAGTCCCACAACTCTTCTTT. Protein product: CARDQGRGIRVPQLFF.

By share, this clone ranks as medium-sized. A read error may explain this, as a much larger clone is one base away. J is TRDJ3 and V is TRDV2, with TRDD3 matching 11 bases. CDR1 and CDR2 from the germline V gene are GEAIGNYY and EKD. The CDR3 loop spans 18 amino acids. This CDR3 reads CASDSTGGYSWDTRQMFF. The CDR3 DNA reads TGTGCCAGTGACTCTACTGGGGGATATTCCTGGGACACCCGACAGATGTTTTTC.

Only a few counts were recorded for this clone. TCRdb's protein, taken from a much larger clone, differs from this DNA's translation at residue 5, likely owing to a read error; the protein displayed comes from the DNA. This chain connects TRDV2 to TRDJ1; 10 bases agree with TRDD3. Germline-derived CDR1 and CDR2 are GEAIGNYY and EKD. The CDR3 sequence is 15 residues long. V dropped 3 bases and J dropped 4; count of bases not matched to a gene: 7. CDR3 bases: TGTGCCTGTGACTTACTGGGGGATTACCACGATAAACTCATCTTT. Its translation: CACDLLGDYHDKLIF.

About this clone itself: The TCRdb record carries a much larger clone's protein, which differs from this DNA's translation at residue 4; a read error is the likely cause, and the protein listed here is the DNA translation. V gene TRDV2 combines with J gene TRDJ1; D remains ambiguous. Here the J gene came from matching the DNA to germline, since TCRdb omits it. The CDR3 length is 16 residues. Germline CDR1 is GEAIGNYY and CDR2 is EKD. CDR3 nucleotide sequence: TGTGCCTGTGGCACCGTAGGTGGGTCGCCCACCGATAAACTCATCTTT. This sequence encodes CACGTVGGSPTDKLIF.

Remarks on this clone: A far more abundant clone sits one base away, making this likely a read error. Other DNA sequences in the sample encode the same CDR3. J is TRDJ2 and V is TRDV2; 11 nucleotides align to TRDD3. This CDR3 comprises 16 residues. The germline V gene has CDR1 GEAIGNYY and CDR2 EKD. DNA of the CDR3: TGTGCCTGTGACACCGTGGGGGATACGCGGACAGCACAACTCTTCTTC. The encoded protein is CACDTVGDTRTAQLFF.

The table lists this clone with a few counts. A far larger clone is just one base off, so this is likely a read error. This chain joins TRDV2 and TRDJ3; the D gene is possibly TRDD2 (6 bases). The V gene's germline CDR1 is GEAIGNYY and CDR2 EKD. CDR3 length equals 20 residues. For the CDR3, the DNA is TGTGCCTATGACACATTCCTAGCTGGTAGCCTCTCCTGGGACACCCGACAGATGTTTTTC. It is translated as CAYDTFLAGSLSWDTRQMFF.

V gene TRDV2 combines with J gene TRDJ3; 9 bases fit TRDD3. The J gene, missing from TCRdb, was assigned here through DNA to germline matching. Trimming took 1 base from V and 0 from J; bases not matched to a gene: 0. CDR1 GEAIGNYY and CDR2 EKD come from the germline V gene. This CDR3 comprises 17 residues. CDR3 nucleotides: TGTGCCTGTGACACTGGGGGATACTCCTGGGACACCCGACAGATGTTTTTC. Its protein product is CACDTGGYSWDTRQMFF.

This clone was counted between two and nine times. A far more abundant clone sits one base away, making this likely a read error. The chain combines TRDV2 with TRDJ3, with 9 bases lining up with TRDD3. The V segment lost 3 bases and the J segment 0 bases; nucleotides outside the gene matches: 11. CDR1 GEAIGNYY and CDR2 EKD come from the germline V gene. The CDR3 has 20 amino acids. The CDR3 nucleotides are TGTGCCTGTGACCCGACACTGGGGGACCGGAGCTCCTGGGACACCCGACAGATGTTTTTC. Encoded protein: CACDPTLGDRSSWDTRQMFF.

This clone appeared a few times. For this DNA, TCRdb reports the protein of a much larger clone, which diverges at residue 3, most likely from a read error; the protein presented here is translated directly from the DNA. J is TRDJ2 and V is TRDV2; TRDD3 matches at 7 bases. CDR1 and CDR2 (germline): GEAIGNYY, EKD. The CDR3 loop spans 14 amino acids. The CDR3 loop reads CAFDTWGLTAQLFF. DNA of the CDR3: TGTGCCTTTGACACCTGGGGGTTGACAGCACAACTCTTCTTT.

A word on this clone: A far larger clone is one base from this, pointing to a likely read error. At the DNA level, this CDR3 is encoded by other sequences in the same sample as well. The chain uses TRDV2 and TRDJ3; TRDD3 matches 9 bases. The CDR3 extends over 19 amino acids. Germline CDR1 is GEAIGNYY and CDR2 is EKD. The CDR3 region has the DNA TGTGCTTGTGACACCGTGGGGGATAGTAGCTCCTGGGACACCCGACAGATGTTTTTC. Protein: CACDTVGDSSSWDTRQMFF.

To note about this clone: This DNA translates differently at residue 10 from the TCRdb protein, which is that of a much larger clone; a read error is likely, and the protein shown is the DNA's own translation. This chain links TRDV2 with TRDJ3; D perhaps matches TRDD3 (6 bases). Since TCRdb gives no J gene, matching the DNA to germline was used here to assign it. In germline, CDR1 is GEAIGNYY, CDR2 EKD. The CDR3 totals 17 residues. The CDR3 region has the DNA TGTGCCTGTGTCGTACTGGGTAGCTCCCGGGACACCCGACAGATGTTTTTC. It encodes CACVVLGSSRDTRQMFF.

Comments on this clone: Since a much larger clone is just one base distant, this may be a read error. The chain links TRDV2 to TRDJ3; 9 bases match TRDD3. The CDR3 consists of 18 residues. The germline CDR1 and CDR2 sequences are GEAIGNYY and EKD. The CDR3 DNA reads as TGTGCCAGTGACATACTGGGGGAAAGCTCCTGGGACACCCGACAGATGTTTTTC. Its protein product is CASDILGESSWDTRQMFF.

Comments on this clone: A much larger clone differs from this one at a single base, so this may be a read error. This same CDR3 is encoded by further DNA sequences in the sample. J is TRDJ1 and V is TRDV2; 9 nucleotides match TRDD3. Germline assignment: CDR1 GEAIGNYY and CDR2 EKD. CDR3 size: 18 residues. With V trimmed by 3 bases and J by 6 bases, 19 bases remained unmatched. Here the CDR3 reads CACDSVRTGIRGTNKLIF. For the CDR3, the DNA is TGTGCCTGTGACTCGGTAAGGACGGGGATACGAGGGACCAATAAACTCATCTTT.

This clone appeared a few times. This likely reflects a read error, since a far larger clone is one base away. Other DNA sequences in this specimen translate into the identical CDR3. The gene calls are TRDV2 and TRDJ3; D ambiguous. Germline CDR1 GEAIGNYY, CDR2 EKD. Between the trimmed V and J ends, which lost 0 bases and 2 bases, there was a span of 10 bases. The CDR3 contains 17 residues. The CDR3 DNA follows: TGTGCCTGTGACACCCTGCTTACCACCTGGGACACCCGACAGATGTTTTTC. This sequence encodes CACDTLLTTWDTRQMFF.